Below are 14 T cell receptor beta chains sequenced from a single sample in a study of regulatory T cells in long-lasting Graves disease. Time point given: newly diagnosed GD, antithyroid drugs for less than 3 months. With RNA extracted from PBMCs as input, the TCR library was made. Library construction for TCR beta used iRepertoire HTBI primers and Arm-PCR of CDR3 regions. A single record per CDR3 protein comes from TCRdb applying MiXCR to the multiplex PCR reads. The data contain about 520,000 distinct CDR3 sequences, more than 10% of them singletons. This sample was also put to use in a study of T cells in Graves' hyperthyroidism and ophthalmopathy.

Here the sequenced sample was peripheral blood mononuclear cells (PBMCs), taken at new diagnosis, from a patient treated with antithyroid drugs. The receptors originated from a woman in her 30s with Graves disease.

This chain joins TRBV20-1 and TRBJ2-7; perhaps D is TRBD1 or TRBD2 (5 bases each). This CDR3 spans 9 amino acids. V lost 6 bases and J 12 bases, leaving 12 bases between the germline ends. From germline, CDR1 is DFQATT and CDR2 SNEGSKA (reference sequence). CDR3 nucleotides: TGCAGTGCCAGGGACGGAAGGTACTTC. Amino acids: CSARDGRYF.

This clonotype was recorded at least ten times. The chain is built from TRBV2 and TRBJ1-4, with TRBD1 as a possible D gene (5 bases). V was shortened by 7 bases and J by 8 bases, with 20 bases between the two germline ends. The germline CDR1 and CDR2 sequences are SNHLY and FYNNEI. The CDR3 has 15 residues. CDR3 sequence (DNA): TGTGCCAGCAACTCGGGGGAAAGGGAAAGCGAAAAACTGTTTTTT. Protein sequence: CASNSGERESEKLFF.

This clonotype was seen at least ten times. The V and J genes are TRBV20-1 and TRBJ2-4; a weak D match, TRBD2 (5 bases). The V gene's germline CDR1 is DFQATT and CDR2 SNEGSKA (reference sequence). Trimming shortened V by 7 bases and J by 9 bases, and 19 bases separated the two germline ends. This CDR3 has 13 amino acids. The CDR3 region has the DNA TGCAGTGGTGTCGGCGGGCAACACGGCATTCAGTACTTC. Residues: CSGVGGQHGIQYF.

The chain employs TRBV18 and TRBJ1-1; D possibly corresponds to TRBD1 (5 bases). CDR1 and CDR2 (germline): KGHSH, LQKENI. The CDR3 is 15 residues long. V gave up 2 bases and J gave up 6 bases, with 16 bases separating them. The CDR3 loop is CASSPVGGSTAEAFF. In nucleotides, the CDR3 is TGTGCCAGCTCACCAGTCGGGGGATCGACAGCTGAAGCTTTCTTT.

This clonotype was recorded many times. The V and J genes are TRBV7-9 and TRBJ1-4; 9 bases align to TRBD1. V gave up 6 bases and J gave up 7 bases; unmatched junction bases: 6. The CDR3 consists of 14 residues. The germline gives CDR1 SEHNR, CDR2 FQNEAQ (reference sequence). The CDR3 sequence is CASSRTGDGEKLFF. As DNA, the CDR3 is TGTGCCAGCAGTCGGACAGGGGACGGTGAAAAACTGTTTTTT.

The chain combines TRBV24-1 with TRBJ2-1; no firm D call. Germline V lookup: CDR1 KGHDR, CDR2 SFDVKD. V was cut by 1 base and J by 10 bases, with 4 bases left in between. CDR3 length: 11 amino acids. In DNA, the CDR3 is TGTGCCACCAGTGATTTTCGAGAGCAGTTCTTC. Protein product: CATSDFREQFF.

This clonotype appeared many times. The rearrangement uses TRBV19 and TRBJ1-1, with D perhaps TRBD1 (5 bases). The CDR3 is made up of 17 amino acids. From germline, CDR1 is LNHDA and CDR2 SQIVND (reference sequence). V was trimmed by 5 bases and J by 4 bases, leaving 23 bases between them. The CDR3 loop reads CASSSSVGPLPGTEAFF. The CDR3 DNA sequence: TGTGCCAGTAGTTCCTCCGTGGGACCCCTTCCCGGCACTGAAGCTTTCTTT.

This clonotype has only a few counts. This rearrangement joins TRBV27 to TRBJ1-1; D is undetermined. CDR1 is MNHEY and CDR2 is SMNVEV in the germline V gene (reference sequence). Trimming cost V 2 bases and J 3 bases, with 10 bases left between them. The CDR3 spans 14 residues. CDR3 DNA: TGTGCCAGCAGTTTAATGTTTTCGTACACTGAAGCTTTCTTT. This encodes CASSLMFSYTEAFF.

There are many counts of this clonotype. The V call is TRBV19, the J call TRBJ2-2; D call uncertain. CDR3 length: 13 amino acids. The V and J ends lost 9 bases and 1 base respectively, with 9 bases between them. Germline CDR1 is LNHDA and CDR2 is SQIVND (reference sequence). CDR3 nucleotides: TGTGCCAGCAGCCGATGGAACACCGGGGAGCTGTTTTTT. Protein product: CASSRWNTGELFF. The full variable domain, rest sourced from reference TRBV19 and TRBJ2-2, is DGGITQSPKYLFRKEGQNVTLSCEQNLNHDAMYWYRQDPGQGLRLIYYSQIVNDFQKGDIAEGYSVSREKKESFPLTVTSAQKNPTAFYLCASSRWNTGELFFGEGSRLTVL.

Ten or more counts support this clonotype. The J gene is TRBJ1-4, the V gene TRBV19; D possibly corresponds to TRBD1 (5 bases). The CDR3 contains 15 residues. From germline, CDR1 is LNHDA and CDR2 SQIVND (reference sequence). Trimming shortened V by 2 bases and J by 8 bases, and 15 bases separated the two germline ends. In DNA, the CDR3 is TGTGCCAGTAGTATACGGGGGGGAGTGAGAGAAAAACTGTTTTTT. Protein: CASSIRGGVREKLFF.

This clonotype was counted at least ten times. The chain joins TRBV7-2 to TRBJ2-7; either TRBD1 or TRBD2 may fit D (5 bases each). Germline V CDR1 and CDR2: SGHTA, FQGNSA. The CDR3 runs to 15 residues. With 4 bases removed from V and 3 bases from J, the gap between germline ends came to 16 bases. In DNA form, the CDR3 reads TGTGCCAGCAGCTCACGGGGACGAAGGAACTACGAGCAGTACTTC. Its protein product is CASSSRGRRNYEQYF. Full variable domain (rest looked up from reference TRBV7-2 and TRBJ2-7): GAGVSQSPSNKVTEKGKDVELRCDPISGHTALYWYRQSLGQGLEFLIYFQGNSAPDKSGLPSDRFSAERTGGSVSTLTIQRTQQEDSAVYLCASSSRGRRNYEQYFGPGTRLTVT.

This clonotype showed up just a few times. The rearrangement uses TRBV6-1 and TRBJ2-1, with 7 positions matching TRBD2. With V trimmed by 6 bases and J by 4 bases, 6 bases remained unmatched. Germline V CDR1 and CDR2: MNHNS, SASEGT. The CDR3 is made up of 14 amino acids. The CDR3 DNA sequence: TGTGCCAGCAGGGAAAGGGAGGGTTACAATGAGCAGTTCTTC. This sequence encodes CASREREGYNEQFF.

This clonotype was seen a few times. The V and J genes are TRBV12-3 or TRBV12-4 and TRBJ2-4, with no clear D. The CDR3 length is 15 residues. The V and J ends lost 6 bases and 0 bases respectively, with 12 bases between them. CDR3 in amino acids: CASSPNDLAKNIQYF. Written as DNA, the CDR3 is TGTGCCAGCAGCCCCAACGATCTAGCCAAAAACATTCAGTACTTC.

This clonotype has at least ten counts. The chain uses TRBV19 and TRBJ2-7; a weak D match, TRBD1 (6 bases). Germline lookup yields CDR1 LNHDA and CDR2 SQIVND (reference sequence). The germline V and J ends were trimmed by 5 bases and 6 bases, with 23 bases remaining between them. CDR3 length equals 16 residues. CDR3 amino acids: CASSFLEQGSGSEQYF. The CDR3 DNA reads TGTGCCAGTAGTTTCCTAGAACAGGGCTCGGGCTCCGAGCAGTACTTC.